These T cell receptor beta chains were read from a single sample in a study of T-cell reconstitution after alpha-beta-depleted transplantation in children. MiXCR was run by TCRdb on the PCR reads, yielding one entry per CDR3 protein. The profile covers some 600,000 distinct CDR3 sequences, with over 10% appearing a single time and around 2% taken by the ten largest. Sequences were derived from PBMCs, mostly from graft donor cells, sampled 360 days after TCRalphabeta/CD19-depleted stem cell transplant. These receptors all come from a male patient younger than 18 who had a stem cell transplant for acute myeloid leukemia, so the T cells may come from the graft donor. The CDR3 runs from the conserved cysteine through the conserved F or W. Each record gives: J gene, CDR3 length, D gene, V gene, clone size, CDR3 protein, CDR3 DNA. A D gene is named only where the DNA matches it firmly. Clone size appears in some rows only: once, few, many, or a class for an expanded clone.

J gene: TRBJ2-5
CDR3 length: 15
D gene: TRBD2
V gene: TRBV5-1
clone size: -
CDR3 protein: CASSRSSGLQETQYF
CDR3 DNA: TGCGCCAGCAGCCGAAGTAGCGGGCTCCAAGAGACCCAGTACTTC

J gene: TRBJ2-2
CDR3 length: 14
D gene: TRBD2
V gene: TRBV28
clone size: -
CDR3 protein: CASSPPSGAGELFF
CDR3 DNA: TGTGCCAGCAGCCCTCCCAGCGGGGCCGGGGAGCTGTTTTTT

J gene: TRBJ2-7
CDR3 length: 16
D gene: -
V gene: TRBV7-8
clone size: few
CDR3 protein: CASSFSSLSASYEQYF
CDR3 DNA: TGTGCCAGCAGCTTCTCTAGCTTATCCGCCTCCTACGAGCAGTACTTC

J gene: TRBJ2-1
CDR3 length: 18
D gene: TRBD2
V gene: TRBV20-1
clone size: few
CDR3 protein: CSARDVRRLAGAYNEQFF
CDR3 DNA: TGCAGTGCTAGAGACGTTAGGAGACTAGCGGGAGCATACAATGAACAGTTCTTC

J gene: TRBJ1-5
CDR3 length: 16
D gene: -
V gene: TRBV12-3/TRBV12-4
clone size: few
CDR3 protein: CASSPGGGGGNQPQHF
CDR3 DNA: TGTGCCAGCAGTCCTGGGGGGGGTGGAGGCAATCAGCCCCAGCATTTT

J gene: TRBJ2-2
CDR3 length: 15
D gene: -
V gene: TRBV28
clone size: many
CDR3 protein: CASSFQGALTGELFF
CDR3 DNA: TGTGCCAGCAGTTTTCAAGGGGCGCTCACCGGGGAGCTGTTTTTT

J gene: TRBJ2-2
CDR3 length: 15
D gene: TRBD1
V gene: TRBV5-1
clone size: -
CDR3 protein: CASSLTGVRRRELFF
CDR3 DNA: TGCGCCAGCAGCCTTACAGGGGTGAGAAGGAGGGAGCTGTTTTTT

J gene: TRBJ1-1
CDR3 length: 13
D gene: -
V gene: TRBV29-1
clone size: many
CDR3 protein: CSAKQGRNTEAFF
CDR3 DNA: TGCAGCGCCAAACAGGGAAGGAACACTGAAGCTTTCTTT

J gene: TRBJ2-7
CDR3 length: 17
D gene: -
V gene: TRBV28
clone size: many
CDR3 protein: CASSLKTAAGARYEQYF
CDR3 DNA: TGTGCCAGCAGTTTAAAGACAGCCGCAGGGGCTAGGTACGAGCAGTACTTC

J gene: TRBJ2-7
CDR3 length: 14
D gene: -
V gene: TRBV20-1
clone size: -
CDR3 protein: CSRRRRVQGHEQYF
CDR3 DNA: TGCAGCCGACGCCGGCGGGTCCAGGGACACGAGCAGTACTTC